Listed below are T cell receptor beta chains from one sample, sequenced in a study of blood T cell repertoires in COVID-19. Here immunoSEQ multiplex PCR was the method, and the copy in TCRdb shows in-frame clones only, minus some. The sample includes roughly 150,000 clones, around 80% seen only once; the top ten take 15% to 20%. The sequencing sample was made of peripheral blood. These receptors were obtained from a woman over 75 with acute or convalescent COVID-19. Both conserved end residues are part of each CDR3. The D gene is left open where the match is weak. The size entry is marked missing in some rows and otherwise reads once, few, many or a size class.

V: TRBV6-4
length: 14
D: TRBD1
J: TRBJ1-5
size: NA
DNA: TGTGCCAGCAGTGACGTACAGGGGAATCAGCCCCAGCATTTT
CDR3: CASSDVQGNQPQHF

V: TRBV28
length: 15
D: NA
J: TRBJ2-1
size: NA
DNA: TGTGCCAGCAGTTTTCCGGAGAGGTCCTACAATGAGCAGTTCTTC
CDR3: CASSFPERSYNEQFF

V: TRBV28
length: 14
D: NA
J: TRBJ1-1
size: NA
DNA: TGTGCCAGCACCAACGGGGGGAGGTACACTGAAGCTTTCTTT
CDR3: CASTNGGRYTEAFF

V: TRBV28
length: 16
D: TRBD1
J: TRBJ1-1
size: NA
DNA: TGTGCCAGCAGTTTATTCTACAGGGGCCCCAACACTGAAGCTTTCTTT
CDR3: CASSLFYRGPNTEAFF

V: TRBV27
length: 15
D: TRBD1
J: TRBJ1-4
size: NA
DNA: TGTGCCAGCAGTTTGTCAGGGGGCGGCAGTGAAAAACTGTTTTTT
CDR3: CASSLSGGGSEKLFF

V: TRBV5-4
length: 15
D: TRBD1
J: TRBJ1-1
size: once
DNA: TGTGCCAGCAGCCTTTTGACAGGGTGGGACACTGAAGCTTTCTTT
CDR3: CASSLLTGWDTEAFF

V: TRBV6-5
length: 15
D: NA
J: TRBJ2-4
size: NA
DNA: TGTGCCAGCAGTTACGAACAGGGCCACAAAAACATTCAGTACTTC
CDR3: CASSYEQGHKNIQYF

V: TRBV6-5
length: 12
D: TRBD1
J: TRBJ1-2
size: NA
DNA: TGTGCCATGGGGACAGGGGTTTATGGCTACACCTTC
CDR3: CAMGTGVYGYTF

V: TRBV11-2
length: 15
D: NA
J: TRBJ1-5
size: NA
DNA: TGTGCCAGCAGCTCCCTAACGGGGGTAGGACAGCCCCAGCATTTT
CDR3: CASSSLTGVGQPQHF

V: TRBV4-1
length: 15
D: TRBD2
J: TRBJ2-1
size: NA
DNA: TGCGCCAGCAGCCGAGGACTAGCGGGAGGTAATGAGCAGTTCTTC
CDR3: CASSRGLAGGNEQFF

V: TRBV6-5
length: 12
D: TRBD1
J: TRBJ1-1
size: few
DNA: TGTGCCAGCAGTCGCGGGACAGAACAAGCTTTCTTT
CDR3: CASSRGTEQAFF

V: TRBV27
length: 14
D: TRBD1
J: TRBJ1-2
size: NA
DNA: TGTGCCAGCAGTTTCAGGGGGCTTAACTATGGCTACACCTTC
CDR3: CASSFRGLNYGYTF

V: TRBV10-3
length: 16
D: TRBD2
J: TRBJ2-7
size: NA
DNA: TGTGCCATCAGTGAGCCGGGACTAGCGGGAACTAGCGAGCAGTACTTC
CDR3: CAISEPGLAGTSEQYF

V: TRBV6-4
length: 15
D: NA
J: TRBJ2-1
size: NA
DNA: TGTGCCAGCAGTGTCACAGGCTTATCCTACAATGAGCAGTTCTTC
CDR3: CASSVTGLSYNEQFF

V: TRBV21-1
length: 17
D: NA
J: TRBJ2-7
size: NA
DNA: TGTGCCAGCAGCAAACCCCTTCTTTCCACACCCGTCTACGAGCAGTACTTC
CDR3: CASSKPLLSTPVYEQYF

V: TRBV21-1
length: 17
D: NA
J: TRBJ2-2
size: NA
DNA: TGTGCCAGCAGCAAAAAAAGACTGACGGCGAACACCGGGGAGCTGTTTTTT
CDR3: CASSKKRLTANTGELFF

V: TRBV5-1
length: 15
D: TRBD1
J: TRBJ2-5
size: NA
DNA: TGCGCCAGCAGCCCAGGACAGGGGGGCCAAGAGACCCAGTACTTC
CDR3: CASSPGQGGQETQYF

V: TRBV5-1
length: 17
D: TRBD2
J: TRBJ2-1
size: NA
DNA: TGCGCCAGCAGCTTGGTAACTAGCGGTAGCTCCTACAATGAGCAGTTCTTC
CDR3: CASSLVTSGSSYNEQFF

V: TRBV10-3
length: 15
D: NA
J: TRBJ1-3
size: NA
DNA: TGTGCCATCACCAAAGGACTGACCTCTGGAAACACCATATATTTT
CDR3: CAITKGLTSGNTIYF

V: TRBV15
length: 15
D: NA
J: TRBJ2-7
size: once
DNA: TGTGCCACCAGCTTGATAGGGCGGGGCTCCTACGAGCAGTACTTC
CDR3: CATSLIGRGSYEQYF

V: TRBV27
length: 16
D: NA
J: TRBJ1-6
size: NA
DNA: TGTGCCAGCAGTACCCGACAGGCGGCCTATAATTCACCCCTCCACTTT
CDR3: CASSTRQAAYNSPLHF

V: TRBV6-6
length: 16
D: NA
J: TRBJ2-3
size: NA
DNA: TGTGCCAGCAGTTCCGATCGACAGGCCATCGGGGATACGCAGTATTTT
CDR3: CASSSDRQAIGDTQYF

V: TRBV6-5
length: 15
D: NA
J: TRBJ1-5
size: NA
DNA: TGTGCCAGCAGAGTGTCCGGGTCGAGCAATCAGCCCCAGCATTTT
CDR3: CASRVSGSSNQPQHF

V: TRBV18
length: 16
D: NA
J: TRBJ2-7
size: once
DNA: TGTGCCAGCTCACCCCTCCGGGCAGAGGACTACTACGAGCAGTACTTC
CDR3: CASSPLRAEDYYEQYF

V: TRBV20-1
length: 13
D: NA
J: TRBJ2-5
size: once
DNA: TGCAGTGCTAGTAGGGGCACGAAAGAGACCCAGTACTTC
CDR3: CSASRGTKETQYF

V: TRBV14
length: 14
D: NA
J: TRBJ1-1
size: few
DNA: TGTGCCAGCAGCCCCGGGGTTAGGAACACTGAAGCTTTCTTT
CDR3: CASSPGVRNTEAFF

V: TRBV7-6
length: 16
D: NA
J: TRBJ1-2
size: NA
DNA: TGTGCCAGCAGCCGCCTTGGGGCAGGGGATAACTATGGCTACACCTTC
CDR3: CASSRLGAGDNYGYTF

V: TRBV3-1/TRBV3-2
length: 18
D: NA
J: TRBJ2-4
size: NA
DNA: TGTGCCAGCAGCTACCCCGGGTTGGACACCCTAGCCAAAAACATTCAGTACTTC
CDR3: CASSYPGLDTLAKNIQYF

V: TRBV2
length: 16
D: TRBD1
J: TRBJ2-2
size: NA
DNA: TGTGCCAGCAGTGACTTCGGACAGGCAACAGGAGGGGAGCTGTTTTTT
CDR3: CASSDFGQATGGELFF

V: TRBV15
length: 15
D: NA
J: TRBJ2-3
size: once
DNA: TGTGCCACCAGCAGAGCCCTAACGGGAACAGATACGCAGTATTTT
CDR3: CATSRALTGTDTQYF

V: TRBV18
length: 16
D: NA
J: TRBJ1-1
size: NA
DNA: TGTGCCAGCTCACCACGTTCGGGGGGGGCAAGCACTGAAGCTTTCTTT
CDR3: CASSPRSGGASTEAFF

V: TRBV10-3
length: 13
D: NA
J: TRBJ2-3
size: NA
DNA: TGTGCCATCAGTGGGACAGCCACAGATACGCAGTATTTT
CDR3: CAISGTATDTQYF

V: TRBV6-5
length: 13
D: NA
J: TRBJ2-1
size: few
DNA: TGTGCCAGCAGTAGCCAGGTCGGGGGTGAGCAGTTCTTC
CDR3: CASSSQVGGEQFF

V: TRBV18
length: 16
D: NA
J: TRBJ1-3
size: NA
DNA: TGTGCCAGCTCTCGAGAGGGGGTACCCTCTGGAAACACCATATATTTT
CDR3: CASSREGVPSGNTIYF

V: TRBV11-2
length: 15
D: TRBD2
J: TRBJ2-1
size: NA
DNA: TGTGCCAGCAGCCCTCCTAGCGGGACTTACAATGAGCAGTTCTTC
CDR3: CASSPPSGTYNEQFF

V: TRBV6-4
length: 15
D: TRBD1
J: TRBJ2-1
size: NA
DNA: TGTGCCAGCAGTGACCCGGGACAGGGTAGCGATGAGCAGTTCTTC
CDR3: CASSDPGQGSDEQFF

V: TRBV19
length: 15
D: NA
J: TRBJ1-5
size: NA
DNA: TGTGCCAGTAGGTCAGGGGTAGGTTGGAATCAGCCCCAGCATTTT
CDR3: CASRSGVGWNQPQHF

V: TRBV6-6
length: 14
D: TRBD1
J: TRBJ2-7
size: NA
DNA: TGTGCCAGCAGAAGGGACAGGGCAAACTACGAGCAGTACTTC
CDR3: CASRRDRANYEQYF

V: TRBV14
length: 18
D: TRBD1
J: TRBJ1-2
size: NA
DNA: TGTGCCAGCAGCCAAGATATCCTCAACGCTGACAGGGGCCATGGCTACACCTTC
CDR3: CASSQDILNADRGHGYTF

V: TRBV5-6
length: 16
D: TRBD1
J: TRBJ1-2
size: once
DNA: TGTGCCAGCAGCTTGGGACGACAGGGAGGCATTAGTGGCTACACCTTC
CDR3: CASSLGRQGGISGYTF

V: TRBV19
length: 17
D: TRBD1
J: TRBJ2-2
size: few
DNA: TGTGCCAGTAGCAGCGGCAGGGGGACGGCGAACACCGGGGAGCTGTTTTTT
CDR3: CASSSGRGTANTGELFF

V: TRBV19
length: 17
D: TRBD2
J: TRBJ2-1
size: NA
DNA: TGTGCCAGTAGTCCAAGTTTCACTAGCGGGAGGTTCAATGAGCAGTTCTTC
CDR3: CASSPSFTSGRFNEQFF